These T cell receptor beta chains were read from a single sample in a study of blood T cell repertoires in COVID-19. TCRdb's table, derived via immunoSEQ multiplex PCR, lists solely in-frame clones and lacks some. This table has 140,000 to 150,000 clones, 65% to 90% appearing once. The sequenced sample consisted of peripheral blood. The source is a human donor in a cohort sampled during active COVID-19. Both conserved end residues are part of each CDR3. Fields, in order: CDR3 protein, CDR3 DNA, V gene, D gene, clone size, J gene. The D gene is left open where the match is weak. Clone size is not always given. Where it is, it says once, few, many or a class for expanded clones.

CDR3: CASSPVGGGSGANVLTF; DNA: TGTGCCAGCAGCCCCGTCGGGGGGGGCTCTGGGGCCAACGTCCTGACTTTC; V: TRBV7-2; D: TRBD2; size: once; J: TRBJ2-6
CDR3: CASSWTGVAYEQYF; DNA: TGCGCCAGCAGCTGGACAGGGGTAGCCTACGAGCAGTACTTC; V: TRBV5-1; D: TRBD1; size: -; J: TRBJ2-7
CDR3: CASSIAGTGEETQYF; DNA: TGTGCCAGTAGTATAGCTGGGACAGGGGAAGAGACCCAGTACTTC; V: TRBV19; D: TRBD1; size: -; J: TRBJ2-5
CDR3: CASSPLGVSSGNEQFF; DNA: TGTGCCAGCTCACCCCTAGGTGTAAGTTCTGGCAATGAGCAGTTCTTC; V: TRBV18; D: -; size: once; J: TRBJ2-1
CDR3: CATSATNPPPGSLKCEQYF; DNA: TGTGCCACCAGTGCCACTAACCCCCCCCCGGGGAGCCTCAAATGCGAGCAGTACTTC; V: TRBV24-1; D: -; size: -; J: TRBJ2-7
CDR3: CASSYETGNNEQFF; DNA: TGTGCCAGCAGTTACGAGACAGGTAACAATGAGCAGTTCTTC; V: TRBV6-5; D: -; size: -; J: TRBJ2-1
CDR3: CASSRNQASNQPQHF; DNA: TGTGCCAGCAGTCGCAATCAGGCAAGCAATCAGCCCCAGCATTTT; V: TRBV6-5; D: -; size: -; J: TRBJ1-5
CDR3: CASSFAGGYEKLFF; DNA: TGTGCCAGCAGCTTCGCAGGGGGCTATGAAAAACTGTTTTTT; V: TRBV7-8; D: TRBD1; size: -; J: TRBJ1-4
CDR3: CASSPLDSRQSNQPQHF; DNA: TGTGCCAGCTCACCTCTCGACAGCCGTCAAAGCAATCAGCCCCAGCATTTT; V: TRBV18; D: -; size: -; J: TRBJ1-5
CDR3: CASSQDRNRLRSYEQYF; DNA: TGCGCCAGCAGCCAAGACCGGAACCGACTACGCTCCTACGAGCAGTACTTC; V: TRBV4-3; D: -; size: -; J: TRBJ2-7
CDR3: CASSPLSASGIQETQYF; DNA: TGTGCCAGCAGCCCCCTTTCGGCTAGCGGGATTCAAGAGACCCAGTACTTC; V: TRBV4-2; D: TRBD2; size: -; J: TRBJ2-5
CDR3: CASSFGSRFQETQYF; DNA: TGTGCCAGCAGTTTCGGGAGCAGGTTCCAAGAGACCCAGTACTTC; V: TRBV27; D: -; size: -; J: TRBJ2-5
CDR3: CASSLGTGYYNEQFF; DNA: TGTGCCAGCAGCTTAGGGACAGGGTACTACAATGAGCAGTTCTTC; V: TRBV11-2; D: TRBD1; size: -; J: TRBJ2-1
CDR3: CASSVTQGSNHGYTF; DNA: TGTGCCAGCAGTGTTACCCAGGGCAGTAATCATGGCTACACCTTC; V: TRBV2; D: -; size: -; J: TRBJ1-2
CDR3: CASSQPAAGGGTDTQYF; DNA: TGTGCCAGCAGCCAACCCGCAGCGGGAGGGGGTACAGATACGCAGTATTTT; V: TRBV28; D: TRBD2; size: -; J: TRBJ2-3
CDR3: CASSRGTYEQYF; DNA: TGTGCCAGCAGCCGAGGCACCTACGAGCAGTACTTC; V: TRBV3-1/TRBV3-2; D: -; size: -; J: TRBJ2-7
CDR3: CASLTGSFEWAFF; DNA: TGTGCCAGCCTGACAGGGTCCTTTGAATGGGCTTTCTTT; V: TRBV28; D: TRBD1; size: -; J: TRBJ1-1
CDR3: CSVEAREDTQYF; DNA: TGCAGCGTTGAAGCCCGGGAAGATACGCAGTATTTT; V: TRBV29-1; D: -; size: -; J: TRBJ2-3
CDR3: CATSVAGGTETQYF; DNA: TGTGCCACCAGTGTGGCGGGAGGTACCGAGACCCAGTACTTC; V: TRBV24-1; D: TRBD2; size: -; J: TRBJ2-5
CDR3: CASSSSGSSYEQYF; DNA: TGTGCCAGCAGTTCTAGCGGCTCCTCCTACGAGCAGTACTTC; V: TRBV27; D: TRBD2; size: -; J: TRBJ2-7
CDR3: CASSSPATHYGYTF; DNA: TGTGCCAGCAGTTCTCCCGCTACGCACTATGGCTACACCTTC; V: TRBV28; D: -; size: -; J: TRBJ1-2
CDR3: CASSRTRGLAAVDYEQYF; DNA: TGCGCCAGCAGCCGAACCCGAGGACTAGCGGCGGTAGATTACGAGCAGTACTTC; V: TRBV4-3; D: TRBD2; size: -; J: TRBJ2-7
CDR3: CASSSGRYEQYF; DNA: TGCGCCAGCAGCAGCGGGAGGTACGAGCAGTACTTC; V: TRBV5-1; D: TRBD2; size: few; J: TRBJ2-7
CDR3: CSALNEKLFF; DNA: TGCAGCGCCTTGAATGAAAAACTGTTTTTT; V: TRBV29-1; D: -; size: -; J: TRBJ1-4
CDR3: CASSQFPLLAGGRNEQFF; DNA: TGTGCCAGCAGCCAATTTCCCCTTCTAGCAGGTGGGAGAAATGAGCAGTTCTTC; V: TRBV14; D: -; size: -; J: TRBJ2-1
CDR3: CSVEAGPLAGGGDEQFF; DNA: TGCAGCGTTGAAGCGGGGCCATTGGCGGGAGGGGGGGATGAGCAGTTCTTC; V: TRBV29-1; D: TRBD2; size: -; J: TRBJ2-1
CDR3: CASSDPAAGTGFSNTEAFF; DNA: TGTGCCAGCAGTGACCCCGCCGCCGGGACAGGTTTTTCGAACACTGAAGCTTTCTTT; V: TRBV6-4; D: TRBD1; size: once; J: TRBJ1-1
CDR3: CASTPTPGTQFYTF; DNA: TGTGCCAGCACCCCCACCCCCGGGACACAATTTTACACCTTC; V: TRBV6-5; D: -; size: few; J: TRBJ1-2
CDR3: CASSHQGQGLSYNEQFF; DNA: TGTGCCAGCTCACACCAGGGACAGGGGCTCTCCTACAATGAGCAGTTCTTC; V: TRBV18; D: TRBD1; size: -; J: TRBJ2-1
CDR3: CASSLVGERTEAFF; DNA: TGCGCCAGCAGCTTGGTAGGGGAAAGGACTGAAGCTTTCTTT; V: TRBV5-1; D: -; size: -; J: TRBJ1-1